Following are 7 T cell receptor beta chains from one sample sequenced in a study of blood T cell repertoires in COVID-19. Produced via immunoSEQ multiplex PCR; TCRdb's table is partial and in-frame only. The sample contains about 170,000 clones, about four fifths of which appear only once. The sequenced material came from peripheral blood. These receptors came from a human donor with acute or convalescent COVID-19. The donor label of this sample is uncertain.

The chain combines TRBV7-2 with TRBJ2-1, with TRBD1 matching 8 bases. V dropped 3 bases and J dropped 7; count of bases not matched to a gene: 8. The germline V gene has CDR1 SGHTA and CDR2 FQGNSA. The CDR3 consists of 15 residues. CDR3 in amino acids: CASSLFTGGENEQFF. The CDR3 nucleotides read TGTGCCAGCAGCTTGTTTACAGGGGGTGAAAATGAGCAGTTCTTC.

CDR3 residues: CALRWQGANIQYF. As DNA, the CDR3 is TGTGCCTTGAGATGGCAGGGGGCGAACATTCAGTACTTC. This rearrangement joins TRBV30 to TRBJ2-4; 8 nucleotides match TRBD1. The junction had 9 bases not matched to a gene; V was cut back by 7 bases and J by 7 bases. Germline lookup yields CDR1 GTSNPN and CDR2 SVGIG (reference sequence). The CDR3 extends over 13 amino acids.

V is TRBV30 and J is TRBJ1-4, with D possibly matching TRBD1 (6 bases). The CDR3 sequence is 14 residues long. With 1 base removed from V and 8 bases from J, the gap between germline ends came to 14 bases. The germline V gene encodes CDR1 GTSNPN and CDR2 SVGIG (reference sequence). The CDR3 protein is CAWSARGGREKLFF. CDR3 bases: TGTGCCTGGAGTGCCCGGGGGGGCAGGGAAAAACTGTTTTTT.

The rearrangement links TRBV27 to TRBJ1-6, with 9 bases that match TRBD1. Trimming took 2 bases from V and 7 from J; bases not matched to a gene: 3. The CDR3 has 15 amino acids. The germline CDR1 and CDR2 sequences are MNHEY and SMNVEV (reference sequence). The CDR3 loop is CASSLLDRGNSPLHF. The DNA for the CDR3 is TGTGCCAGCAGTTTACTGGACAGGGGAAATTCACCCCTCCACTTT.

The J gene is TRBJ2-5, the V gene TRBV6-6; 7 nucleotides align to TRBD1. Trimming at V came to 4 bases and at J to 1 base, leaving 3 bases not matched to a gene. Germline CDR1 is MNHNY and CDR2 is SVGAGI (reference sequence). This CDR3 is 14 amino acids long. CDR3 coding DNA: TGTGCCAGCAGTTCCAGACAGGGCCAAGAGACCCAGTACTTC. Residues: CASSSRQGQETQYF.

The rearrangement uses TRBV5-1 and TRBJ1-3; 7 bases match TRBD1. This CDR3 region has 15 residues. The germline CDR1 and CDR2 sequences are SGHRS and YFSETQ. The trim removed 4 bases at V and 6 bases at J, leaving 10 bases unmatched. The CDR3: CASSPTGNPSNTIYF. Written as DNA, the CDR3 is TGCGCCAGCAGCCCGACAGGGAATCCCTCAAACACCATATATTTT.

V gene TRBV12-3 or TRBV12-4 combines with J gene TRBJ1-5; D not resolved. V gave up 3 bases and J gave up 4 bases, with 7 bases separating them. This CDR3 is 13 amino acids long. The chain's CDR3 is CASSFDGNQPQHF. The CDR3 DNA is TGTGCCAGCAGTTTCGACGGGAATCAGCCCCAGCATTTT.